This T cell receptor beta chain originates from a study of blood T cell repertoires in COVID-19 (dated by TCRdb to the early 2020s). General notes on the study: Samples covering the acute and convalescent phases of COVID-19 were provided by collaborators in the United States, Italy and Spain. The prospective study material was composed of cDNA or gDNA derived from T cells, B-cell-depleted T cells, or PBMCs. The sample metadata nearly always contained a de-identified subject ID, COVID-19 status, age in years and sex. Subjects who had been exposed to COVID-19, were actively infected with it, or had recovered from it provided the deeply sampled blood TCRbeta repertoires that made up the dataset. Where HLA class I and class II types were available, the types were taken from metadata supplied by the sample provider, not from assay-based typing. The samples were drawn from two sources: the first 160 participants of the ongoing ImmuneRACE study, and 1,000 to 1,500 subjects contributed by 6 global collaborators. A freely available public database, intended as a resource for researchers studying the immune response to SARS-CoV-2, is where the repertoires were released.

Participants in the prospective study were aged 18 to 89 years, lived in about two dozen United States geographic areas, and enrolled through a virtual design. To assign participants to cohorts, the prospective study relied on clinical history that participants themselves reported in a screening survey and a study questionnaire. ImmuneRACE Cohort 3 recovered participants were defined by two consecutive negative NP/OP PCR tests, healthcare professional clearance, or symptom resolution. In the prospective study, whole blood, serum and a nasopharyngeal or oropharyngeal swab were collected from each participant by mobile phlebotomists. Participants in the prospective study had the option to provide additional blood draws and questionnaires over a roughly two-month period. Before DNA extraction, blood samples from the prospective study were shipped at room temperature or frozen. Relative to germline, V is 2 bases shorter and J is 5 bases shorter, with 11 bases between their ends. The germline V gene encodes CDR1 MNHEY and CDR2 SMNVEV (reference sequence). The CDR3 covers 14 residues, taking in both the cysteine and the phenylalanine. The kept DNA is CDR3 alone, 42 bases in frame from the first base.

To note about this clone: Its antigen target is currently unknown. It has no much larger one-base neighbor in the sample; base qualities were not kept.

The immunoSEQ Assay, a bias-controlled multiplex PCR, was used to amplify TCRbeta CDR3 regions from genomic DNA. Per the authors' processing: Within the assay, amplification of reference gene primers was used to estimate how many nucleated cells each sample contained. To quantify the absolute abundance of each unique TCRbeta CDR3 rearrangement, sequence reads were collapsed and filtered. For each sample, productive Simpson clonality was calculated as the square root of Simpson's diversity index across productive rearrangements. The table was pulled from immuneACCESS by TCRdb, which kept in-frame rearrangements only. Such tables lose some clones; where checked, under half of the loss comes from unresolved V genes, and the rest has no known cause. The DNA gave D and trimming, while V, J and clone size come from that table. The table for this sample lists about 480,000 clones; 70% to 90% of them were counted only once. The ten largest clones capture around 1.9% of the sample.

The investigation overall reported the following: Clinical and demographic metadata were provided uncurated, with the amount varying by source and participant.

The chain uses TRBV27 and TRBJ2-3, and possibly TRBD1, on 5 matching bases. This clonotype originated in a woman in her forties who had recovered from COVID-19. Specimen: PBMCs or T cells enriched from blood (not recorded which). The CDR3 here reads CASSLGRGRDTQYF. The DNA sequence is TGTGCCAGCAGTTTAGGAAGGGGAAGAGATACGCAGTATTTT.